This is a list of T cell receptor beta chains from one sample in a study of PD-L1 blockade in urothelial cancer. The table came from immunoSEQ multiplex PCR; TCRdb's copy has only in-frame clones and leaves some out. The data show more than 85,000 clones, around 90% seen once. The input for sequencing was PBMCs, taken around atezolizumab (anti-PD-L1) treatment. The receptors stem from an elderly woman with urothelial cancer. The CDR3 runs from the conserved cysteine through the conserved F or W. The D gene is left open where the match is weak. Some rows have no size entry. The others give once, few or many, or a class for an expanded clone.

clone_size,j_call,cdr3_length,v_call,d_call,cdr3_nt,cdr3_aa
.,TRBJ2-1,14,TRBV5-8,.,TGTGCCAGCACCAGCCTAGCGATTTACAATGAGCAGTTCTTC,CASTSLAIYNEQFF
.,TRBJ1-1,14,TRBV18,.,TGTGCCAGCTCCACCACTCAGGTAAACACTGAAGCTTTCTTT,CASSTTQVNTEAFF
.,TRBJ2-3,16,TRBV10-3,TRBD2,TGTGCCATCAGCAAGACTAGCGCCACTAGCACAGATACGCAGTATTTT,CAISKTSATSTDTQYF
.,TRBJ2-5,16,TRBV15,.,TGTGCCACCAGCAGAGATAAATTGAACGGGGAAGAGACCCAGTACTTC,CATSRDKLNGEETQYF
.,TRBJ2-2,17,TRBV19,TRBD2,TGTGCCAGTAGCGAAAAAGGACTAGCGGGAAACACCGGGGAGCTGTTTTTT,CASSEKGLAGNTGELFF
.,TRBJ2-7,17,TRBV7-9,TRBD2,TGTGCCAGCAGCCCCGGGAACCTAGCGGGAGCAGCCTACGAGCAGTACTTC,CASSPGNLAGAAYEQYF
.,TRBJ2-3,17,TRBV11-1,TRBD2,TGTGCCAGCAGCTTGGGGTCGACTAGCGGATACACAGATACGCAGTATTTT,CASSLGSTSGYTDTQYF
.,TRBJ2-1,14,TRBV5-1,.,TGCGCCAACCCCGGGGGGCAGGGAGGGAATGAGCAGTTCTTC,CANPGGQGGNEQFF
.,TRBJ2-7,14,TRBV13,TRBD2,TGTGCCAGCAGCATACTAGCGGGAGTTGGGGAGCAGTACTTC,CASSILAGVGEQYF
.,TRBJ2-7,14,TRBV5-1,TRBD2,TGCGCCAGCCGGTCGGGACTAGCGGCTTACGAGCAGTACTTC,CASRSGLAAYEQYF
once,TRBJ2-1,13,TRBV27,TRBD1,TGTGCCAGCAGGACAGGGGGATACAATGAGCAGTTCTTC,CASRTGGYNEQFF
.,TRBJ1-2,16,TRBV4-1,.,TGCGCCAGCAGCCAAGATGAGACAGCCTATAACTATGGCTACACCTTC,CASSQDETAYNYGYTF
.,TRBJ1-1,13,TRBV30,.,TGTGCCTATCTTGGACAGCTGAACACTGAAGCTTTCTTT,CAYLGQLNTEAFF
.,TRBJ1-5,14,TRBV18,TRBD1,TGTGCCAGCTCACAAGACAGGGGGTACCAGCCCCAGCATTTT,CASSQDRGYQPQHF
.,TRBJ2-7,16,TRBV5-4,TRBD1,TGTGCCAGCAGCGCGTCCCGGGGGACAGGGTCGTACGAGCAGTACTTC,CASSASRGTGSYEQYF
.,TRBJ2-2,14,TRBV10-1,.,TGCGCCAGCAACCCGGGGTCCGGGACCGGGGAGCTGTTTTTT,CASNPGSGTGELFF
.,TRBJ2-7,15,TRBV10-3,TRBD2,TGTGCCATCAGCCGCGAGGTAGCGGGACCTTACGAGCAGTACTTC,CAISREVAGPYEQYF
.,TRBJ1-3,15,TRBV4-2,.,TGTGCCAGCAGCCAAGAATCGTACTCTGGAAACACCATATATTTT,CASSQESYSGNTIYF
.,TRBJ2-2,15,TRBV30,.,TGTGCCTGGAGTGTATCCAGGGTGAGCGCCGGGGAGCTGTTTTTT,CAWSVSRVSAGELFF
once,TRBJ2-3,12,TRBV29-1,TRBD1,TGCAGCGTTAAGGGGGCGAGAGATACGCAGTATTTT,CSVKGARDTQYF